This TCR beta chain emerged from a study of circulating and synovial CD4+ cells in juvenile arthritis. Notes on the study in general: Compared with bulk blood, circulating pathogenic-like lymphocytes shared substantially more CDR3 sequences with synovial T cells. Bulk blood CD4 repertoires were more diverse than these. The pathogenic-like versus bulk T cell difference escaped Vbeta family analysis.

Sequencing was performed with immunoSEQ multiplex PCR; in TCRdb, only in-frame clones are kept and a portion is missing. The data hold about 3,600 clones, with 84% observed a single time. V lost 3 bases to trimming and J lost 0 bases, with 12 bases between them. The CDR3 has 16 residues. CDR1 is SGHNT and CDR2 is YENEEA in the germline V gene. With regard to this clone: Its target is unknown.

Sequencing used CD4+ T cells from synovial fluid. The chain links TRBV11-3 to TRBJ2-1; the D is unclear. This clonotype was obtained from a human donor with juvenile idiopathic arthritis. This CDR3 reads CASSLEPKSSYNEQFF. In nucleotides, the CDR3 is TGTGCCAGCAGCTTGGAGCCTAAAAGCTCCTACAATGAGCAGTTCTTC.